This is a list of T cell receptor beta chains from one sample in a study of blood T cell repertoires in COVID-19. Assay: immunoSEQ multiplex PCR; the TCRdb copy retains only in-frame clones and omits some. The sample yields 150,000 or so clones, just over 85% seen once. The specimen sequenced was peripheral blood. The receptors stem from a woman aged 60-75 years with acute or convalescent COVID-19. Both conserved end residues are part of each CDR3. A clone size is listed for some rows: how often the clone was seen (once, few, many), or a class if it is expanded.

>TRBV5-1|TRBJ1-4|-
CASRDRPEEKLFF
>TRBV2|TRBJ2-7|few
CASSRELVSEQYF
>TRBV29-1|TRBJ1-2|-
CSVEQGYGYTF
>TRBV6-5|TRBJ2-6|-
CASTANRAGANVLTF
>TRBV6-1|TRBJ1-1|-
CASSEMGGNTEAFF
>TRBV7-9|TRBJ2-1|-
CASLVPGVSNEQFF
>TRBV7-8|TRBJ1-3|-
CASSFDRTGNTIYF
>TRBV5-1|TRBJ1-3|-
CASRPGTENTIYF
>TRBV9|TRBJ2-2|-
CASSVSTTTGAGELFF
>TRBV3-1/TRBV3-2|TRBJ1-4|-
CASSQDWRQGGNEKLFF
>TRBV6-6|TRBJ1-1|-
CATLMGRQGRTEAFF
>TRBV6-2/TRBV6-3|TRBJ2-1|-
CASSYLAGQGFEEQFF
>TRBV11-2|TRBJ2-2|few
CASSSIRDRGLVFF
>TRBV11-3|TRBJ2-7|-
CASSLQTGGGYEQYF
>TRBV6-6|TRBJ1-2|once
CASSFPGNYGYTF
>TRBV28|TRBJ1-2|-
CASSLAQGARNNGYTF
>TRBV2|TRBJ2-3|-
CASSSGHTGADTQYF
>TRBV10-2|TRBJ2-3|-
CASALAGSTDTQYF
>TRBV7-9|TRBJ2-7|-
CASSLGRAGGTSYEQYF
>TRBV10-3|TRBJ1-4|-
CAISESDRQGDEKLFF
>TRBV28|TRBJ2-3|-
CASSPPPGVRREDTQYF
>TRBV7-9|TRBJ2-5|-
CASSRPSGTQYF
>TRBV7-9|TRBJ2-7|-
CASSLFPGDYSYEQYF
>TRBV27|TRBJ1-5|few
CASSPQQGNSNQPQHF
>TRBV6-2/TRBV6-3|TRBJ2-7|-
CASSPRGQADYEQYF
>TRBV7-2|TRBJ2-3|once
CASSLVSLPLGGTDTQYF
>TRBV6-2/TRBV6-3|TRBJ1-5|-
CASSYGGTGNQPQHF
>TRBV15|TRBJ1-6|-
CATSTGQGSSPLHF
>TRBV21-1|TRBJ1-2|-
CASSKGQYLGYTF
>TRBV30|TRBJ1-2|-
CAWSEPGDSWNYGYTF
>TRBV5-5|TRBJ1-1|-
CASSSYLLQGTEAFF